Presented here are 24 T cell receptor beta chains from one specimen sequenced in a study of OX40 agonist ivuxolimab in advanced cancers. Profiling relied on immunoSEQ multiplex PCR, and the TCRdb table lists in-frame clones only, not all of them. The table has about 25,000 clones, just over 90% seen once. The material sequenced was CD4+ or CD8+ T cells sorted from blood, taken in a trial of the OX40 agonist ivuxolimab. The receptors stem from an adult with an advanced solid tumor such as melanoma, head and neck, liver or kidney cancer.

The genes are TRBV5-1 and TRBJ2-1; 11 positions match TRBD2. Losses at the gene ends were 0 bases for V and 7 bases for J; bases not matched to a gene: 0. Looked up from germline, CDR1 is SGHRS and CDR2 is YFSETQ. This CDR3 has 14 amino acids. The CDR3 protein is CASSLGTSGNEQFF. For the CDR3, the DNA is TGCGCCAGCAGCTTGGGGACTAGCGGGAATGAGCAGTTCTTC.

This chain links TRBV7-6 with TRBJ1-1, with TRBD1 as a possible D gene (6 bases). This CDR3 comprises 15 residues. Germline V gene data show CDR1 as SGHVS and CDR2 as FNYEAQ. V lost 5 bases and J lost 5, with 18 bases in between. This CDR3 is CASSRGAGAGTEAFF. CDR3 DNA sequence: TGTGCCAGCAGCCGGGGGGCGGGGGCCGGTACTGAAGCTTTCTTT. Full variable domain (rest looked up from reference TRBV7-6 and TRBJ1-1): GAGVSQSPRYKVTKRGQDVALRCDPISGHVSLYWYRQALGQGPEFLTYFNYEAQQDKSGLPNDRFSAERPEGSISTLTIQRTEQRDSAMYRCASSRGAGAGTEAFFGQGTRLTVV.

The chain has TRBV6-5 and TRBJ1-3; D is uncertain. Trimming shortened V by 0 bases and J by 7 bases, and 13 bases separated the two germline ends. The CDR3 has 15 amino acids. From germline, CDR1 is MNHEY and CDR2 SVGAGI. CDR3 sequence (DNA): TGTGCCAGCAGTTACTCTGGCGATACACTTAACACCATATATTTT. Protein sequence: CASSYSGDTLNTIYF.

CDR3 residues: CAIGTGSFEKLFF. CDR3 in DNA: TGTGCCATCGGAACAGGGTCATTTGAAAAACTGTTTTTT. This chain links TRBV10-3 with TRBJ1-4, with D possibly matching TRBD1 (6 bases). Germline loops: CDR1 ENHRY, CDR2 SYGVKD. This CDR3 is built from 13 residues. The ends were cut back, 8 bases at V and 7 bases at J, with 14 bases in the middle.

The J gene is TRBJ2-5, the V gene TRBV2, with 10 nucleotides matching TRBD2. The CDR3 spans 15 residues. Looked up from germline, CDR1 is SNHLY and CDR2 is FYNNEI. After removal of 4 bases from V and 1 base from J, the junction contained 3 bases not matched to a gene. For the CDR3, the DNA is TGTGCCAGCAGTGCCGGGACTAGCGCCCAAGAGACCCAGTACTTC. This sequence encodes CASSAGTSAQETQYF.

CDR3 amino acids: CASSLTSGGPGYEQYF. CDR3 DNA sequence: TGTGCCAGCAGCCTAACTAGCGGGGGGCCAGGGTACGAGCAGTACTTC. The chain uses TRBV7-2 and TRBJ2-7; TRBD2 matches at 12 bases. Germline values: CDR1 SGHTA, CDR2 FQGNSA. The CDR3 has 16 amino acids. V lost 5 bases and J lost 4; bases outside the gene matches: 9.

The V call is TRBV6-6, the J call TRBJ2-3; 7 bases are a match to TRBD2. The CDR3 extends over 16 amino acids. After removal of 4 bases from V and 2 bases from J, the junction contained 9 bases not matched to a gene. Germline CDR1 is MNHNY and CDR2 is SVGAGI (reference sequence). The CDR3 DNA is TGTGCCAGCAGTTCTCAGGCGGGAGTGGTCACAGATACGCAGTATTTT. Translated: CASSSQAGVVTDTQYF.

This chain joins TRBV6-1 and TRBJ2-7; 8 positions match TRBD2. Germline V lookup: CDR1 MNHNS, CDR2 SASEGT. The CDR3 has 15 amino acids. V dropped 2 bases and J dropped 7; count of bases not matched to a gene: 10. CDR3 nucleotides: TGTGCCAGCAGTGAATGGGACGGGAGGGCCAGAGAGCAGTACTTC. The encoded protein is CASSEWDGRAREQYF.

V usage is TRBV11-2 and J usage is TRBJ2-1; D remains ambiguous. V dropped 3 bases and J dropped 6 bases, with 9 bases sitting between them. The CDR3 sequence is 13 residues long. Germline values: CDR1 SGHAT, CDR2 FQNNGV. The CDR3 reads CASSLEVFNEQFF. DNA of the CDR3: TGTGCCAGCAGCTTGGAAGTGTTCAATGAGCAGTTCTTC.

The J gene is TRBJ2-5, the V gene TRBV7-2; 8 bases are a match to TRBD1. Germline V gene data show CDR1 as SGHTA and CDR2 as FQGNSA. The junction had 12 bases not matched to a gene; V was cut back by 5 bases and J by 7 bases. The CDR3 has 15 amino acids. The CDR3 DNA sequence: TGTGCCAGCAGCGGACAGGGTCGTTCCACTGGGACCCAGTACTTC. It specifies CASSGQGRSTGTQYF.

The CDR3 loop is CASSRVTGSSNEKLFF. CDR3 nucleotides: TGTGCCAGCAGCAGAGTCACAGGGTCGTCTAATGAAAAACTGTTTTTT. The V call is TRBV9, the J call TRBJ1-4; weak D call: TRBD1 (6 bases). This CDR3 spans 16 amino acids. Germline CDR1 SGDLS, CDR2 YYNGEE. V was clipped by 4 bases and J by 3 bases, with 16 bases between them.

The rearrangement joins TRBV5-6 to TRBJ2-5; D remains ambiguous. CDR3 length: 11 amino acids. Germline assignment: CDR1 SGHDT and CDR2 YYEEEE. Trimming removed 2 bases at V and 6 bases at J, with 5 bases between. DNA of the CDR3: TGTGCCAGCAGCTTCGGCCAGACCCAGTACTTC. Translation: CASSFGQTQYF.

This CDR3 is CASSLLGTGANVLTF. CDR3 sequence (DNA): TGTGCCAGCAGTTTATTGGGGACTGGGGCCAACGTCCTGACTTTC. The chain couples TRBV28 to TRBJ2-6; unclear D gene. The CDR3 runs 15 residues. CDR1 MDHEN and CDR2 SYDVKM come from the germline V gene. Trimming took 1 base from V and 2 from J, leaving 6 bases between them.

This clone was seen just once. The gene calls are TRBV27 and TRBJ2-1; D gene unclear. V was pared by 2 bases and J by 7 bases, with 9 bases between. The CDR3 is 13 residues long. CDR1 and CDR2 from the germline V gene are MNHEY and SMNVEV (reference sequence). The chain's CDR3 is CASSLRPLNEQFF. CDR3 coding DNA: TGTGCCAGCAGTTTACGTCCCCTAAATGAGCAGTTCTTC.

The rearrangement links TRBV27 to TRBJ2-1; 7 bases are shared with TRBD2. Germline CDR1 and CDR2: MNHEY and SMNVEV (reference sequence). With 6 bases clipped from V and 6 bases from J, the junction kept 11 bases outside the gene matches. The CDR3 runs to 15 residues. This CDR3 is CASRRGLGRGNEQFF. The CDR3 DNA reads TGTGCCAGCAGAAGAGGACTAGGAAGGGGCAATGAGCAGTTCTTC.

The rearrangement joins TRBV6-4 to TRBJ2-3, with 11 bases identical to TRBD2. CDR3 size: 15 residues. Germline V gene data show CDR1 as MRHNA and CDR2 as SNTAGT. J gave up 4 bases and V 6 bases, and 6 bases lay outside the gene matches. CDR3 loop: CASRPSGGTSDTQYF. CDR3 DNA: TGTGCCAGCAGACCTAGCGGGGGGACATCAGATACGCAGTATTTT.

The chain is built from TRBV5-1 and TRBJ1-2; tentatively, D is TRBD1 (6 bases). The ends were cut back, 5 bases at V and 8 bases at J, with 25 bases in the middle. Germline CDR1 and CDR2: SGHRS and YFSETQ. This CDR3 has 16 amino acids. This CDR3 reads CASRPGGPDTRHGYTF. DNA of the CDR3: TGCGCCAGCAGACCGGGGGGCCCCGACACCCGCCACGGCTACACCTTC.

V is TRBV4-1 and J is TRBJ2-7; tentatively, D is TRBD1 (5 bases). This CDR3 spans 17 amino acids. Per germline, CDR1 MGHRA and CDR2 YSYEKL. The ends were cut back, 0 bases at V and 4 bases at J, with 19 bases in the middle. The CDR3 region is CASSQDPKGSGKYEQYF. CDR3 sequence (DNA): TGCGCCAGCAGCCAAGACCCCAAGGGTTCAGGGAAGTACGAGCAGTACTTC.

The V and J genes are TRBV28 and TRBJ2-7; 8 bases line up with TRBD1. The CDR3 extends over 15 amino acids. The ends lost 7 bases at V and 6 bases at J; junction bases unmatched: 14. Germline V gives CDR1 MDHEN, CDR2 SYDVKM. In DNA form, the CDR3 reads TGTGCCAGCAACGTGCAGGGGGCGCGGTCCCCCGAGCAGTACTTC. Translation: CASNVQGARSPEQYF.

This clone is categorized as medium-sized (0.01 to 0.1%). J is TRBJ2-7 and V is TRBV12-1; no DNA check was done on the table's D call, TRBD2. TRBV12-1 is an annotated pseudogene. This CDR3 contains 14 residues. CDR3 in DNA: TGTGCCAGCAGCTTTAGCGGGAGGGCCTACGAGCAGTACTTC. Its protein is CASSFSGRAYEQYF.

J is TRBJ2-1 and V is TRBV5-6; D possibly corresponds to TRBD2 (6 bases). Germline assignment: CDR1 SGHDT and CDR2 YYEEEE. Trimming left V 2 bases short and J 0 bases short, with 15 bases between. The length of the CDR3 is 17 residues. The chain's CDR3 is CASSLLGRGSSYNEQFF. The CDR3 region has the DNA TGTGCCAGCAGCTTATTAGGGCGGGGAAGCTCCTACAATGAGCAGTTCTTC. The whole variable domain, filled in from reference TRBV5-6 and TRBJ2-1, reads DAGVTQSPTHLIKTRGQQVTLRCSPKSGHDTVSWYQQALGQGPQFIFQYYEEEERQRGNFPDRFSGHQFPNYSSELNVNALLLGDSALYLCASSLLGRGSSYNEQFFGPGTRLTVL.

The chain is built from TRBV21-1 and TRBJ2-4; the table's D gene call, TRBD1, was not cross checked with the DNA. TRBV21-1 is a pseudogene. The CDR3 is 15 amino acids. The CDR3 sequence is CASSGRQGRGNIQYF. Written as DNA, the CDR3 is TGTGCCAGCAGCGGACGACAGGGACGGGGGAACATTCAGTACTTC.

This clone was observed a handful of times. The genes are TRBV29-1 and TRBJ2-3; possibly TRBD1 for D (5 bases). This CDR3 spans 14 amino acids. The V gene's germline CDR1 is SQVTM and CDR2 ANQGSEA. Between the trimmed V and J ends, which lost 8 bases and 0 bases, there was a span of 15 bases. This chain's CDR3 is CSTSDSPSTDTQYF. The DNA of the CDR3 is TGCAGCACCTCCGACAGTCCTAGCACAGATACGCAGTATTTT.

The chain joins TRBV5-6 to TRBJ2-1, with 9 bases identical to TRBD2. CDR1 is SGHDT, CDR2 YYEEEE, per germline. The CDR3 consists of 17 residues. V lost 0 bases, J lost 7 bases, and 11 bases stayed unmatched. CDR3 residues: CASSLDLAGGISNEQFF. The CDR3, as DNA: TGTGCCAGCAGCTTGGATTTGGCGGGAGGGATTTCTAATGAGCAGTTCTTC. Full variable domain (rest looked up from reference TRBV5-6 and TRBJ2-1): DAGVTQSPTHLIKTRGQQVTLRCSPKSGHDTVSWYQQALGQGPQFIFQYYEEEERQRGNFPDRFSGHQFPNYSSELNVNALLLGDSALYLCASSLDLAGGISNEQFFGPGTRLTVL.